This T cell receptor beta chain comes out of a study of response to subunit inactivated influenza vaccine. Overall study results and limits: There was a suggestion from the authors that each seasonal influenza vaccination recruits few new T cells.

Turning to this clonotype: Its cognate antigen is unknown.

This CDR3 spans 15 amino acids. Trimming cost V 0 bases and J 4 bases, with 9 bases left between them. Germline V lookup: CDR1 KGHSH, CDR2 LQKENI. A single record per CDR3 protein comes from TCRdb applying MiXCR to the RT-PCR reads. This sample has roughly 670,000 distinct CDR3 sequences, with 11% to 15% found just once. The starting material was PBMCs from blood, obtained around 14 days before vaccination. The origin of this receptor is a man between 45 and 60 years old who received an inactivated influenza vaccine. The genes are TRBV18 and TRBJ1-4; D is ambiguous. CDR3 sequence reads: CASSPPGLDNEKLFF. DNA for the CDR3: TGTGCCAGCTCACCACCCGGGCTAGATAATGAAAAACTGTTTTTT.